The rows below give T cell receptor beta chains drawn from one sample of a study of blood T cell repertoires in COVID-19. Profiling relied on immunoSEQ multiplex PCR, and the TCRdb table lists in-frame clones only, not all of them. The data hold 150,000 to 200,000 clones, with roughly 83% observed a single time. Sequenced material: PBMCs or T cells enriched from blood (not recorded which). These TCRs come from a woman aged 55-69 years who had recovered from COVID-19. Each CDR3 is given with its conserved first and last residue. The order of the fields is D gene, V gene, clone size, J gene, CDR3 protein, CDR3 DNA. A D gene is named only where the DNA matches it firmly. Some rows mark clone size as missing; the rest say once, few, many or name a class of expanded clone.

d_call: TRBD1; v_call: TRBV7-8; clone_size: once; j_call: TRBJ1-1; cdr3_aa: CASSYQQGAGTEAFF; cdr3_nt: TGTGCCAGCAGCTATCAACAGGGGGCTGGGACTGAAGCTTTCTTT
d_call: .; v_call: TRBV12-3/TRBV12-4; clone_size: .; j_call: TRBJ1-4; cdr3_aa: CASSPSEKLFF; cdr3_nt: TGTGCCAGCAGCCCCTCGGAAAAACTGTTTTTT
d_call: TRBD1; v_call: TRBV5-1; clone_size: .; j_call: TRBJ1-4; cdr3_aa: CASSTQGGLEKLFF; cdr3_nt: TGCGCCAGCAGCACACAAGGGGGCTTGGAAAAACTGTTTTTT
d_call: TRBD2; v_call: TRBV27; clone_size: .; j_call: TRBJ2-1; cdr3_aa: CASSGRAGEVREQFF; cdr3_nt: TGTGCCTCCTCGGGTCGAGCGGGAGAGGTCCGGGAGCAGTTCTTC
d_call: TRBD1; v_call: TRBV6-1; clone_size: .; j_call: TRBJ2-3; cdr3_aa: CASSEPTGGVADTQYF; cdr3_nt: TGTGCCAGCAGTGAACCGACAGGGGGAGTGGCAGATACGCAGTATTTT
d_call: .; v_call: TRBV9; clone_size: .; j_call: TRBJ1-1; cdr3_aa: CASRRGVGTEAFF; cdr3_nt: TGTGCCAGCAGAAGGGGCGTTGGGACTGAAGCTTTCTTT
d_call: .; v_call: TRBV5-4; clone_size: .; j_call: TRBJ2-7; cdr3_aa: CASSLNEYEQYF; cdr3_nt: TGTGCCAGCAGCTTGAATGAGTACGAGCAGTACTTC
d_call: TRBD2; v_call: TRBV4-1; clone_size: .; j_call: TRBJ2-3; cdr3_aa: CASSPSGGGSTDTQYF; cdr3_nt: TGCGCCAGCAGCCCGTCTGGGGGGGGTAGCACAGATACGCAGTATTTT
d_call: .; v_call: TRBV24-1; clone_size: .; j_call: TRBJ1-5; cdr3_aa: CATSESGNQPQHF; cdr3_nt: TGTGCCACCAGTGAATCGGGTAATCAGCCCCAGCATTTT
d_call: TRBD1; v_call: TRBV19; clone_size: .; j_call: TRBJ1-1; cdr3_aa: CASKSGGTEAFF; cdr3_nt: TGTGCCAGCAAATCAGGGGGAACTGAAGCTTTCTTT
d_call: TRBD1; v_call: TRBV3-1/TRBV3-2; clone_size: .; j_call: TRBJ2-2; cdr3_aa: CASSFRTGRFVELFF; cdr3_nt: TGTGCCAGCAGCTTTCGGACAGGTCGGTTCGTGGAGCTGTTTTTT
d_call: TRBD2; v_call: TRBV7-7; clone_size: .; j_call: TRBJ2-5; cdr3_aa: CASSSGRLAGRETQYF; cdr3_nt: TGTGCTAGCAGCTCGGGGCGACTAGCGGGGAGGGAGACCCAGTACTTC
d_call: .; v_call: TRBV6-5; clone_size: .; j_call: TRBJ1-4; cdr3_aa: CASMGRAGEKLFF; cdr3_nt: TGTGCCAGCATGGGCAGGGCAGGGGAAAAACTGTTTTTT
d_call: .; v_call: TRBV6-1; clone_size: .; j_call: TRBJ1-3; cdr3_aa: CASSEGGLSGNTIYF; cdr3_nt: TGTGCCAGCAGTGAGGGTGGACTCTCTGGAAACACCATATATTTT
d_call: .; v_call: TRBV11-2; clone_size: .; j_call: TRBJ1-1; cdr3_aa: CASSLGYEAFF; cdr3_nt: TGTGCCAGCAGCTTAGGTTATGAAGCTTTCTTT
d_call: .; v_call: TRBV10-3; clone_size: .; j_call: TRBJ1-1; cdr3_aa: CAISQNPYTEAFF; cdr3_nt: TGTGCCATCAGTCAGAACCCATACACTGAAGCTTTCTTT
d_call: TRBD1; v_call: TRBV5-1; clone_size: .; j_call: TRBJ2-1; cdr3_aa: CASSVTGVSYNEQFF; cdr3_nt: TGCGCCAGCAGCGTGACAGGGGTCTCCTACAATGAGCAGTTCTTC
d_call: .; v_call: TRBV7-2; clone_size: .; j_call: TRBJ1-2; cdr3_aa: CASSSGLNYGYTF; cdr3_nt: TGTGCCAGCAGTTCGGGACTTAACTATGGCTACACCTTC
d_call: TRBD2; v_call: TRBV2; clone_size: .; j_call: TRBJ2-1; cdr3_aa: CAIRTSGASSYNEQFF; cdr3_nt: TGTGCCATAAGGACTAGCGGGGCCAGCTCCTACAATGAGCAGTTCTTC
d_call: TRBD2; v_call: TRBV2; clone_size: .; j_call: TRBJ2-5; cdr3_aa: CASTRAGGETQYF; cdr3_nt: TGTGCCAGCACTCGGGCGGGAGGGGAGACCCAGTACTTC
d_call: TRBD1; v_call: TRBV5-1; clone_size: once; j_call: TRBJ1-2; cdr3_aa: CASSLGTGGFSYTF; cdr3_nt: TGCGCCAGCAGCTTGGGGACAGGGGGCTTTAGCTACACCTTC
d_call: TRBD1; v_call: TRBV4-1; clone_size: .; j_call: TRBJ1-2; cdr3_aa: CASSLPGQGVYGYTF; cdr3_nt: TGCGCCAGCAGCCTCCCGGGACAGGGGGTTTACGGCTACACCTTC
d_call: TRBD1; v_call: TRBV20-1; clone_size: .; j_call: TRBJ1-2; cdr3_aa: CSASPGQGAGYTF; cdr3_nt: TGCAGTGCTAGTCCTGGACAGGGGGCTGGCTACACCTTC
d_call: TRBD1; v_call: TRBV29-1; clone_size: .; j_call: TRBJ2-1; cdr3_aa: CSVEEGRGLYNEQFF; cdr3_nt: TGCAGCGTTGAAGAAGGTAGGGGGCTCTACAATGAGCAGTTCTTC
d_call: TRBD1; v_call: TRBV11-3; clone_size: .; j_call: TRBJ2-3; cdr3_aa: CASSRGQSTDTQYF; cdr3_nt: TGTGCCAGCAGCCGGGGACAGAGCACAGATACGCAGTATTTT
d_call: .; v_call: TRBV14; clone_size: .; j_call: TRBJ2-3; cdr3_aa: CASSQVGREDTQYF; cdr3_nt: TGTGCCAGCAGCCAAGTAGGGAGAGAAGATACGCAGTATTTT
d_call: .; v_call: TRBV4-2; clone_size: .; j_call: TRBJ2-2; cdr3_aa: CASSQEWRDTGELFF; cdr3_nt: TGTGCCAGCAGCCAAGAGTGGCGGGACACCGGGGAGCTGTTTTTT
d_call: .; v_call: TRBV5-1; clone_size: .; j_call: TRBJ1-2; cdr3_aa: CASSEGVRTVNYGYTF; cdr3_nt: TGCGCCAGCAGCGAAGGGGTTCGCACAGTCAACTATGGCTACACCTTC
d_call: TRBD2; v_call: TRBV2; clone_size: .; j_call: TRBJ2-1; cdr3_aa: CASTVTSGVNEQFF; cdr3_nt: TGTGCCAGCACGGTTACTAGCGGAGTTAATGAGCAGTTCTTC
d_call: .; v_call: TRBV3-1/TRBV3-2; clone_size: few; j_call: TRBJ2-3; cdr3_aa: CASSQDGPLGASQYF; cdr3_nt: TGTGCCAGCAGCCAAGATGGCCCTTTAGGGGCTTCACAGTATTTT
d_call: .; v_call: TRBV7-2; clone_size: .; j_call: TRBJ1-2; cdr3_aa: CASSPLLGYTF; cdr3_nt: TGTGCCAGCAGCCCCCTCCTGGGCTACACCTTC
d_call: TRBD1; v_call: TRBV5-1; clone_size: once; j_call: TRBJ2-1; cdr3_aa: CASSLGMTGSYNEQFF; cdr3_nt: TGCGCCAGCAGCTTGGGAATGACAGGGAGTTACAATGAGCAGTTCTTC
d_call: .; v_call: TRBV19; clone_size: .; j_call: TRBJ1-1; cdr3_aa: CASSMHWRTEAFF; cdr3_nt: TGTGCCAGTAGTATGCACTGGAGAACTGAAGCTTTCTTT
d_call: TRBD1; v_call: TRBV5-6; clone_size: .; j_call: TRBJ1-1; cdr3_aa: CASSTEGQGGEAFF; cdr3_nt: TGTGCCAGCAGCACGGAGGGACAGGGTGGTGAAGCTTTCTTT
d_call: .; v_call: TRBV5-1; clone_size: .; j_call: TRBJ2-4; cdr3_aa: CASSLEAGASKNIQYF; cdr3_nt: TGCGCCAGCAGCTTGGAGGCAGGCGCTTCCAAAAACATTCAGTACTTC
d_call: .; v_call: TRBV5-1; clone_size: .; j_call: TRBJ1-1; cdr3_aa: CASSLGGATEAFF; cdr3_nt: TGCGCCAGCAGCTTAGGGGGGGCGACTGAAGCTTTCTTT
d_call: .; v_call: TRBV13; clone_size: .; j_call: TRBJ1-1; cdr3_aa: CASSLVPGNTEAFF; cdr3_nt: TGTGCCAGCAGCTTAGTACCGGGGAACACTGAAGCTTTCTTT
d_call: .; v_call: TRBV29-1; clone_size: .; j_call: TRBJ2-7; cdr3_aa: CSAQTVYSYEQYF; cdr3_nt: TGCAGCGCTCAGACAGTGTACTCCTACGAGCAGTACTTC
d_call: TRBD1; v_call: TRBV5-4; clone_size: .; j_call: TRBJ2-7; cdr3_aa: CASSTWTGEQYF; cdr3_nt: TGTGCCAGCAGCACCTGGACAGGGGAGCAGTACTTC
d_call: .; v_call: TRBV30; clone_size: .; j_call: TRBJ1-4; cdr3_aa: CAWSAGDEKLFF; cdr3_nt: TGTGCCTGGAGTGCAGGGGATGAAAAACTGTTTTTT
d_call: .; v_call: TRBV19; clone_size: .; j_call: TRBJ1-2; cdr3_aa: CASSIDTLPKGYTF; cdr3_nt: TGTGCCAGTAGTATAGACACCCTACCGAAGGGCTACACCTTC
d_call: .; v_call: TRBV9; clone_size: .; j_call: TRBJ1-5; cdr3_aa: CASSRGTQENQPQHF; cdr3_nt: TGTGCCAGCAGCCGAGGTACACAGGAGAATCAGCCCCAGCATTTT
d_call: .; v_call: TRBV5-1; clone_size: few; j_call: TRBJ1-2; cdr3_aa: CASSLRETKFNTF; cdr3_nt: TGCGCCAGCAGCCTGCGGGAAACTAAGTTTAACACCTTC
d_call: TRBD1; v_call: TRBV3-1/TRBV3-2; clone_size: .; j_call: TRBJ1-1; cdr3_aa: CASSHLQGAHTEAFF; cdr3_nt: TGTGCCAGCAGCCACCTACAGGGGGCCCACACTGAAGCTTTCTTT
d_call: TRBD1; v_call: TRBV6-5; clone_size: .; j_call: TRBJ2-7; cdr3_aa: CASRDLRTGIYEQYF; cdr3_nt: TGTGCCAGCAGAGACCTCCGGACAGGGATTTACGAGCAGTACTTC
d_call: .; v_call: TRBV5-4; clone_size: .; j_call: TRBJ1-1; cdr3_aa: CASSLGGRRTDNTEAFF; cdr3_nt: TGTGCCAGCAGCTTGGGGGGCCGTAGGACAGACAACACTGAAGCTTTCTTT
d_call: TRBD2; v_call: TRBV4-2; clone_size: .; j_call: TRBJ2-5; cdr3_aa: CASSQEGLAGAKDFRETQYF; cdr3_nt: TGTGCCAGCAGCCAAGAGGGACTAGCGGGGGCCAAGGATTTTAGGGAGACCCAGTACTTC
d_call: .; v_call: TRBV2; clone_size: .; j_call: TRBJ1-5; cdr3_aa: CASNPGLGNQPQHF; cdr3_nt: TGTGCCAGCAACCCGGGACTAGGCAATCAGCCCCAGCATTTT
d_call: .; v_call: TRBV11-2; clone_size: .; j_call: TRBJ2-1; cdr3_aa: CASSGQDSYNEQFF; cdr3_nt: TGTGCCAGCAGCGGTCAGGACAGCTACAATGAGCAGTTCTTC
d_call: TRBD1; v_call: TRBV28; clone_size: .; j_call: TRBJ2-2; cdr3_aa: CASLPSGTGLAGELFF; cdr3_nt: TGTGCCAGCCTTCCTTCCGGGACAGGTCTCGCCGGGGAGCTGTTTTTT
d_call: .; v_call: TRBV18; clone_size: .; j_call: TRBJ2-5; cdr3_aa: CASSELRGETQYF; cdr3_nt: TGTGCCAGCTCAGAGCTCAGGGGAGAGACCCAGTACTTC
d_call: .; v_call: TRBV5-4; clone_size: .; j_call: TRBJ2-5; cdr3_aa: CASSPQGREETQYF; cdr3_nt: TGTGCCAGCAGCCCCCAGGGGAGGGAAGAGACCCAGTACTTC
d_call: .; v_call: TRBV24-1; clone_size: .; j_call: TRBJ1-1; cdr3_aa: CATSDSTGLEAFF; cdr3_nt: TGTGCCACCAGTGATTCGACAGGCTTAGAAGCTTTCTTT